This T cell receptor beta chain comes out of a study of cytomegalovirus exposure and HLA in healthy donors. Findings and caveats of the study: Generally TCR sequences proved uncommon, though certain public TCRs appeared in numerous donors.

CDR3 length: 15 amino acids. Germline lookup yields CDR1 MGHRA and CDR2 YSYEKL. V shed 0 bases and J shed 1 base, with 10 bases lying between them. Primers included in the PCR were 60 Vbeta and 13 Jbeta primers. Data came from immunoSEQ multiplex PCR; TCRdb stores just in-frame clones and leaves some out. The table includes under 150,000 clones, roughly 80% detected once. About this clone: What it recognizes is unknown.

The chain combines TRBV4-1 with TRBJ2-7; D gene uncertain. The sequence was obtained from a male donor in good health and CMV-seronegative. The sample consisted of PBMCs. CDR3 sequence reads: CASSQEGGRSYEQYF. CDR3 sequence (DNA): TGCGCCAGCAGCCAAGAAGGCGGTAGGTCCTACGAGCAGTACTTC.